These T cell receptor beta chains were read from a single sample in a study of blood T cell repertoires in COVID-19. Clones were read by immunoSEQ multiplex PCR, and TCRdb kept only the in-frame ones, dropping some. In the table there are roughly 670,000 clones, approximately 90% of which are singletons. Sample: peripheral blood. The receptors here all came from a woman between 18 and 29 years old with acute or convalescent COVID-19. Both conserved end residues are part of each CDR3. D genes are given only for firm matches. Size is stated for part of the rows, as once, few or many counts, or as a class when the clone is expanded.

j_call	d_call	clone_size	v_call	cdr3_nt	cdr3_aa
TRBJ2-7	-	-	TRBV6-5	TGTGCCAGCAGTCCAACGACTAGTCTCTGGTACGAGCAGTACTTC	CASSPTTSLWYEQYF
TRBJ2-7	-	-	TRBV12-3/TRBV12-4	TGTGCCAGCAGCTCACAGGGTAGAAAGTACTTC	CASSSQGRKYF
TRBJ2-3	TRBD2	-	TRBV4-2	TGTGCCAGCAGCCAAGATAGTAGTGGCGGCGGGGGGAGGTCAGATACGCAGTATTTT	CASSQDSSGGGGRSDTQYF
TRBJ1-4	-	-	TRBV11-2	TGTGCCAGCAGCTTATTAGGGGCTAATGAAAAACTGTTTTTT	CASSLLGANEKLFF
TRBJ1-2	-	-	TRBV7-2	TGTGCCAGCAGCCCCCGGGGGGGCCTCGATGGCTACACCTTC	CASSPRGGLDGYTF
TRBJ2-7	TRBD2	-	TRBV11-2	TGTGCCAGCAGCTTAGTCCCGGGACTAGGGGCCTACGAGCAGTACTTC	CASSLVPGLGAYEQYF
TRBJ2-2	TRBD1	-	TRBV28	TGTGCCAGCAGTCTTACCGGGACAGAGCTTAACACCGGGGAGCTGTTTTTT	CASSLTGTELNTGELFF
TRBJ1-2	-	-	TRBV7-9	TGTGCCAGCAGCACACGGACACAGCCTTGGGGCTACACCTTC	CASSTRTQPWGYTF
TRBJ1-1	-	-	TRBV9	TGTGCCAGCAGCGTGGGCAGTGGGACTGAAGCTTTCTTT	CASSVGSGTEAFF
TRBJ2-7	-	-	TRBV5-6	TGTGCCAGCAGCTTCCCGGGGACTCTTCCAGGCTACGAGCAGTACTTC	CASSFPGTLPGYEQYF
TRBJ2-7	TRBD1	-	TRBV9	TGTGCCAGCAGCCCCCGGACAGGGGAGCCCTACGAGCAGTACTTC	CASSPRTGEPYEQYF
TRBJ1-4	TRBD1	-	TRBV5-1	TGCGCCAGCGCCGAAAACAGGGGGCTAAATGAAAAACTGTTTTTT	CASAENRGLNEKLFF
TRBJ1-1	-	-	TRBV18	TGTGCCAGCTCACCCATACAGGGTCCTAAAGCCAACACTGAAGCTTTCTTT	CASSPIQGPKANTEAFF
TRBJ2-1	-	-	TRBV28	TGTGCCAGCAGTCTTCTTAGCGTCCTTGCCTACAATGAGCAGTTCTTC	CASSLLSVLAYNEQFF
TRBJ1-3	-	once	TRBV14	TGTGCCAGCAGCCATTGGACAGACTTAGGGTCCATATATTTT	CASSHWTDLGSIYF
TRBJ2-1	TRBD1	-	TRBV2	TGTGCCAGCAGTGAATGGGGGACAGAAATCTACAATGAGCAGTTCTTC	CASSEWGTEIYNEQFF
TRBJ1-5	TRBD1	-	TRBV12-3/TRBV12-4	TGTGCCAGCAGTCCAGGGGGCTGGCAGCCCCAGCATTTT	CASSPGGWQPQHF
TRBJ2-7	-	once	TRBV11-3	TGTGCCAGCTCCCGGGGGTCGGACGAGCAGTACTTC	CASSRGSDEQYF
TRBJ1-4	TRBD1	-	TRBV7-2	TGTGCCAGCAGCTGGGACAGCGAAGAAAAACTGTTTTTT	CASSWDSEEKLFF
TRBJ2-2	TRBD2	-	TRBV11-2	TGTGCCAGTGGGCGCCATGGGCTAGCGGGGGGGCGGTACACCGGGGAGCTGTTTTTT	CASGRHGLAGGRYTGELFF
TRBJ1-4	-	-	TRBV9	TGTGCCAGCAGCGTCCGCGGGGAGGGGTGGGAAAAACTGTTTTTT	CASSVRGEGWEKLFF
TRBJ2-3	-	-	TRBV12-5	TGTGCTAGTGCCCCACCCATAGGGAGGGGGGATACGCAGTATTTT	CASAPPIGRGDTQYF
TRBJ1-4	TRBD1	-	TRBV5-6	TGTGCCAGCAGCCCGGGACAGGGGATAGGGGAAAAACTGTTTTTT	CASSPGQGIGEKLFF
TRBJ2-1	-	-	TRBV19	TGTGCCAGTAGTATTTGGGGGGTCTCCTACAATGAGCAGTTCTTC	CASSIWGVSYNEQFF
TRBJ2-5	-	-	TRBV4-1	TGCGCCAGCAGCCAAGATTGGACATCCCAAGAGACCCAGTACTTC	CASSQDWTSQETQYF
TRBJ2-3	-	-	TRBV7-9	TGTGCCAGCAGCCTGACATCTTTCACAGATACGCAGTATTTT	CASSLTSFTDTQYF
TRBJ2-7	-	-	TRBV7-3	TGTGCCAGCAGCCCACACCCTGGGGGCCGAGGCGAGCAGTACTTC	CASSPHPGGRGEQYF
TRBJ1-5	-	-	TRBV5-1	TGCGCCAGCAGCTTGGGGGCAGTCCCGAATCAGCCCCAGCATTTT	CASSLGAVPNQPQHF
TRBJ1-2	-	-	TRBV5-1	TGCGCCAGCAGCCCCCGAGGGGGGGAAAACTATGGCTACACCTTC	CASSPRGGENYGYTF
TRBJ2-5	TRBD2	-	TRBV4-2	TGTGCCAGCAGCCCCGGACTAGTTTCAGAGACCCAGTACTTC	CASSPGLVSETQYF
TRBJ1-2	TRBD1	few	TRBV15	TGTGCCACCAGCCTAAGGGTCCCGGGACAGGGGCTCTATGGCTACACCTTC	CATSLRVPGQGLYGYTF
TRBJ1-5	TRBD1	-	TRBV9	TGTGCCAGCAGCGTACGTGCTATAAAGACAGGGGCGAATCAGCCCCAGCATTTT	CASSVRAIKTGANQPQHF
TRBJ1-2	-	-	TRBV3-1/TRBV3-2	TGTGCCAGCAGCCAAGTCAGCGGGAACTATGGCTACACCTTC	CASSQVSGNYGYTF
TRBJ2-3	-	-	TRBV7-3	TGTGCCAGCGCCCTTAGTTCTATAAACACAGATACGCAGTATTTT	CASALSSINTDTQYF
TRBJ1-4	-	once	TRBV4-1	TGCGCCAGCAGCCCGTCACAAGAAAAACTGTTTTTT	CASSPSQEKLFF
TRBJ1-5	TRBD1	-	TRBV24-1	TGTGCCACCAGTGATTTGACAGGGGACCAGCCCCAGCATTTT	CATSDLTGDQPQHF
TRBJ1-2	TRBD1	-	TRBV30	TGTGCCTGGAGGGACTTTGTTGGTGGGACAGCATATGGCTACACCTTC	CAWRDFVGGTAYGYTF
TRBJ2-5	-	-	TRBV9	TGTGCCAGCAGCGTAGGCGGGGCACAAGAGACCCAGTACTTC	CASSVGGAQETQYF
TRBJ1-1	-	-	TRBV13	TGTGCCAGCAGTTCCGGGGGGTCCCGGGGCACTGAAGCTTTCTTT	CASSSGGSRGTEAFF
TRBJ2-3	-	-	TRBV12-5	TGTGCTAGTGCCCTCCTTGATCCCGGAGATACGCAGTATTTT	CASALLDPGDTQYF
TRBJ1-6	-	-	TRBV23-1	TGCGCCAGCAGTACGCGGGGGAGGTATAATTCACCCCTCCACTTT	CASSTRGRYNSPLHF
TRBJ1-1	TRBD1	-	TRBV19	TGTGCCAGTAGTATAGGGACAGGGTCCGTGGGGACTGAAGCTTTCTTT	CASSIGTGSVGTEAFF
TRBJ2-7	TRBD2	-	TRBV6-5	TGTGCCAGCAGTTACGCCCTAGCGGGGACCTACGAGCAGTACTTC	CASSYALAGTYEQYF
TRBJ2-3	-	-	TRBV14	TGTGCCAGCAGCCAAGGGGGGGTAGCGGATACGCAGTATTTT	CASSQGGVADTQYF
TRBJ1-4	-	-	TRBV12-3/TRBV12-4	TGTGCCATCGGGTTGAGGGAAAAACTGTTTTTT	CAIGLREKLFF
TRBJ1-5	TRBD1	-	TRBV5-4	TGTGCCAGCAGCCGGACAGGGGGCGCGGACAATCAGCCCCAGCATTTT	CASSRTGGADNQPQHF
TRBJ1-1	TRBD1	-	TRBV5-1	TGCGCCAGCAGCTTAGGGGGCTCGGACACTGAAGCTTTCTTT	CASSLGGSDTEAFF
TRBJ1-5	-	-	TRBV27	TGTGCCACCGCCCAGGGAGGTGGTCAGCCCCAGCATTTT	CATAQGGGQPQHF
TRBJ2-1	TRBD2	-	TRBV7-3	TGTGCCAGCAGCGCACTAGCGGGGGGCAGCGGTGAGCAGTTCTTC	CASSALAGGSGEQFF
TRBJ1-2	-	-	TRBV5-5	TGTGCCAGCACCTCGGAGGGTTATGGCTACACCTTC	CASTSEGYGYTF
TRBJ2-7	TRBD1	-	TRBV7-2	TGTGCCAGCAAATCAGGGGGCCTCAACGAGCAGTACTTC	CASKSGGLNEQYF
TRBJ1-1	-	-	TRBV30	TGTGCCTGGAGTCCACGGACTGAAGCTTTCTTT	CAWSPRTEAFF